This TCR beta chain was sequenced for a study of blood T cell repertoires in COVID-19. Turning to the study itself: The United States, Italy and Spain supplied acute and convalescent COVID-19 samples. Sample material is recorded as cDNA or gDNA derived from T cells, B-cell-depleted T cells, or PBMCs.

Authors' analysis steps: Amplification with reference gene primers provided the estimates of nucleated cell counts. Profiled with immunoSEQ multiplex PCR; TCRdb holds only in-frame clones, not every one. That table furnishes V, J and clone size, whereas the DNA furnished D and trimming. The data hold 25,000 to 35,000 clones, with roughly nine tenths observed a single time. Trimming stripped 0 bases from V and 4 bases from J, with 9 bases between. Germline-derived CDR1 and CDR2 are LGHNA and YSLEER. This CDR3 is built from 15 residues. The chain carries TRBV4-3 and TRBJ2-2; D perhaps matches TRBD1 (5 bases). This sequence was found in a man aged 70 or older with active COVID-19. Source material: peripheral blood. In DNA, the CDR3 is TGCGCCAGCAGCCAAGAGGTGCAGGGCACCGGGGAGCTGTTTTTT. Translation: CASSQEVQGTGELFF.